The 27 T cell receptor beta chains below all came from one sample that was sequenced in a study of T cell changes during pregnancy in multiple sclerosis. Produced via immunoSEQ multiplex PCR; TCRdb's table is partial and in-frame only. Of 50,000 to 55,000 clones listed, 80% to 95% are singletons. Here the sequenced sample was CD4+ T cells from peripheral blood mononuclear cells, taken in the third trimester of pregnancy. Source of these receptors: a female donor with multiple sclerosis, enrolled in a pregnancy study.

The chain recombines TRBV15 with TRBJ1-2; no clear D. Germline V CDR1 and CDR2: LNHNV, YYDKDF (reference sequence). Trimming took off 5 bases at V and 8 bases at J, with 18 bases between the two ends. This CDR3 region has 14 residues. CDR3 in amino acids: CATSLLPGLAGYTF. The DNA for the CDR3 is TGTGCCACCAGCCTCCTGCCCGGACTGGCCGGCTACACCTTC.

V gene TRBV5-4 combines with J gene TRBJ2-5, with TRBD2 matching over 14 bases. This CDR3 comprises 15 residues. The germline CDR1 and CDR2 sequences are SGHNT and YYREEE (reference sequence). Germline trimming cut 4 bases from V and 5 bases from J; bases unmatched to any gene: 4. In DNA form, the CDR3 reads TGTGCCAGCAGCCGTCGGACTAGCGGGGGGGAGACCCAGTACTTC. The encoded protein is CASSRRTSGGETQYF. Drawing the rest from reference TRBV5-4 and TRBJ2-5, the complete variable domain is ETGVTQSPTHLIKTRGQQVTLRCSSQSGHNTVSWYQQALGQGPQFIFQYYREEENGRGNFPPRFSGLQFPNYSSELNVNALELDDSALYLCASSRRTSGGETQYFGPGTRLLVL.

The chain recombines TRBV5-6 with TRBJ1-2; D is possibly TRBD1 (5 bases). Trimming removed 1 base from V and 8 bases from J, with 12 bases in between. The CDR3 is made up of 13 amino acids. Germline V lookup: CDR1 SGHDT, CDR2 YYEEEE. The CDR3 region has the DNA TGTGCCAGCAGCTTGCAGGGCCTGGGAGGCTACACCTTC. It codes for CASSLQGLGGYTF.

The chain couples TRBV2 to TRBJ2-3, with D maybe TRBD1 (7 bases). Deletions cut 7 bases from V and 0 bases from J, with 14 bases between. CDR1 and CDR2 (germline): SNHLY, FYNNEI. The CDR3 spans 15 residues. The CDR3 nucleotides are TGTGCCAGCAAAGAGACAGGGACTAGCACAGATACGCAGTATTTT. This sequence encodes CASKETGTSTDTQYF.

V and J are TRBV6-1 and TRBJ1-2, with 11 bases identical to TRBD1. Trimming at V came to 6 bases and at J to 5 bases, leaving 5 bases not matched to a gene. Germline CDR1 reads MNHNS; CDR2 reads SASEGT. The CDR3 contains 14 residues. CDR3 protein: CASSIGQGAYGYTF. CDR3 sequence (DNA): TGTGCCAGCAGCATAGGACAGGGGGCATATGGCTACACCTTC.

The CDR3 coding sequence is TGTGCCAGCAGGCGCCCGGGGGGGGTCACTGAAGCTTTCTTT. Its translation: CASRRPGGVTEAFF. The chain is built from TRBV6-6 and TRBJ1-1, with D tentatively TRBD1 (5 bases). The CDR3 loop spans 14 amino acids. Germline-derived CDR1 and CDR2 are MNHNY and SVGAGI (reference sequence). Trimming stripped 6 bases from V and 4 bases from J, with 15 bases between.

This clone was seen a few times. V gene TRBV10-3 combines with J gene TRBJ2-7; 7 bases agree with TRBD2. Trimming removed 2 bases from V and 3 bases from J; junction bases left unmatched: 4. CDR1 is ENHRY and CDR2 is SYGVKD in the germline V gene. The CDR3 sequence is 14 residues long. CDR3 sequence: CAISETLASYEQYF. The CDR3 DNA reads as TGTGCCATCAGTGAGACACTAGCGAGCTACGAGCAGTACTTC.

The chain couples TRBV7-6 to TRBJ2-2, with 10 bases that match TRBD1. CDR1 SGHVS and CDR2 FNYEAQ come from the germline V gene. V dropped 4 bases and J dropped 5; count of bases not matched to a gene: 7. There are 16 residues in the CDR3. CDR3 coding DNA: TGTGCCAGCAGCTCGACAGGGGGCTCTGGGACCGGGGAGCTGTTTTTT. Translating it yields CASSSTGGSGTGELFF.

The chain uses TRBV10-3 and TRBJ2-7; 10 nucleotides line up with TRBD1. The CDR3 consists of 15 residues. V shed 3 bases, J shed 2 bases, and the junction held 4 bases outside the gene matches. Germline V CDR1 and CDR2: ENHRY, SYGVKD. The CDR3 DNA is TGTGCCATCAGTGATCTAGGACAGGGGGCCTACGAGCAGTACTTC. It codes for CAISDLGQGAYEQYF.

The V gene is TRBV20-1, the J gene TRBJ2-5; D is perhaps TRBD2 (6 bases). The CDR3 sequence is 11 residues long. Per germline, CDR1 DFQATT and CDR2 SNEGSKA (reference sequence). Trimming took off 1 base at V and 11 bases at J, with 11 bases between the two ends. Written as DNA, the CDR3 is TGCAGTGCTAGAGTTACCAGCGGGCAGTACTTC. This translates into CSARVTSGQYF.

The DNA of the CDR3 is TGTGCCTGGGTCGACAAGGCCGGGCGGGGGACTGAAGCTTTCTTT. The encoded protein is CAWVDKAGRGTEAFF. The rearrangement joins TRBV30 to TRBJ1-1, with a weak D call TRBD1 (5 bases). The length of the CDR3 is 15 residues. Germline CDR1 is GTSNPN and CDR2 is SVGIG (reference sequence). Trimming removed 5 bases from V and 5 bases from J, with 21 bases in between.

CDR3 sequence: CASSAPLWGENTGELFF. The CDR3 DNA sequence: TGTGCCAGCAGCGCCCCTCTGTGGGGGGAGAACACCGGGGAGCTGTTTTTT. The chain has TRBV9 and TRBJ2-2; a weak D match, TRBD2 (6 bases). The germline gives CDR1 SGDLS, CDR2 YYNGEE. The V gene lost 3 bases and the J gene lost 1 base, with 16 bases spanning the gap. The CDR3 contains 17 residues.

The chain joins TRBV7-8 to TRBJ1-1; TRBD1 is a possible D gene (6 bases). The CDR3 covers 17 residues. CDR1 and CDR2 (germline): SGHVS, FQNEAQ. Trimming left V 3 bases short and J 0 bases short, with 17 bases between. CDR3 nucleotide sequence: TGTGCCAGCAGCTTTGGCCGAGGGGGTACCATGAACACTGAAGCTTTCTTT. This codes for CASSFGRGGTMNTEAFF.

This clone was observed a single time. The J gene is TRBJ1-1, the V gene TRBV6-1, with unresolved D. This CDR3 region has 15 residues. Germline V CDR1 and CDR2: MNHNS, SASEGT. V lost 4 bases and J lost 1, with 13 bases in between. In DNA form, the CDR3 reads TGTGCCAGCAGTGGTGAGTGGGCATCGAACACTGAAGCTTTCTTT. Amino acid sequence: CASSGEWASNTEAFF.

The chain recombines TRBV6-6 with TRBJ1-3; no clear D gene. CDR3 size: 16 residues. Trimming stripped 4 bases from V and 0 bases from J, with 13 bases between. Germline CDR1 MNHNY, CDR2 SVGAGI (reference sequence). CDR3 amino acids: CASSSLDLGSGNTIYF. The CDR3 nucleotides read TGTGCCAGCAGTTCTCTAGACCTGGGCTCTGGAAACACCATATATTTT.

The chain uses TRBV2 and TRBJ2-2, with D maybe TRBD2 (7 bases). The CDR3 totals 16 residues. Germline loops: CDR1 SNHLY, CDR2 FYNNEI. V was clipped by 3 bases and J by 4 bases, with 15 bases between them. Here the CDR3 reads CASSDKAGALTGELFF. DNA for the CDR3: TGTGCCAGCAGTGATAAGGCGGGGGCCCTCACCGGGGAGCTGTTTTTT.

This clone has only one observation. The chain couples TRBV11-2 to TRBJ2-1, with TRBD1 matching 11 bases. CDR1 is SGHAT, CDR2 FQNNGV, per germline. Trimming removed 6 bases from V and 9 bases from J; junction bases left unmatched: 10. There are 15 residues in the CDR3. CDR3 residues: CASSSAWTGGGEQFF. For the CDR3, the DNA is TGTGCCAGCAGTTCGGCTTGGACAGGGGGCGGTGAGCAGTTCTTC.

This sequence joins TRBV27 and TRBJ2-5; a possible D gene is TRBD2 (6 bases). Germline loops: CDR1 MNHEY, CDR2 SMNVEV (reference sequence). V was shortened by 5 bases and J by 5 bases, with 21 bases between the two germline ends. This CDR3 has 16 residues. CDR3 protein: CASSPLSGLSSETQYF. The CDR3 DNA reads TGTGCCAGCAGTCCACTCTCAGGACTATCCTCGGAGACCCAGTACTTC.

This chain connects TRBV23-1 to TRBJ1-1; TRBD1 matches at 8 bases. TRBV23-1 is annotated as an ORF whose role is uncertain. The trim removed 0 bases at V and 3 bases at J, leaving 3 bases unmatched. The CDR3 consists of 15 residues. The chain's CDR3 is CASSQSTGDYTEAFF. CDR3 bases: TGCGCCAGCAGTCAATCGACAGGGGATTACACTGAAGCTTTCTTT.

This rearrangement joins TRBV5-4 to TRBJ2-7, with 11 bases identical to TRBD2. Germline V gene sequence: CDR1 SGHNT, CDR2 YYREEE (reference sequence). V was pared by 0 bases and J by 6 bases, with 5 bases of the junction left unmatched. The CDR3 runs 15 residues. The CDR3 loop is CASSLARLAGGEQYF. The CDR3 DNA sequence: TGTGCCAGCAGCTTGGCGCGGCTAGCGGGGGGCGAGCAGTACTTC.

The CDR3 nucleotides are TGTGCCAGCACGCAACACCATAATGAAAAACTGTTTTTT. It yields the protein CASTQHHNEKLFF. The chain joins TRBV25-1 to TRBJ1-4; no clear D gene. V lost 7 bases and J 4 bases, leaving 10 bases between the germline ends. The CDR3 length is 13 residues. Germline CDR1 MGHDK, CDR2 SYGVNS.

The CDR3 DNA reads as TGCGCCAGCAGCCAAGACTCCGGGACTTATCAGCCCCAGCATTTT. It codes for CASSQDSGTYQPQHF. The chain carries TRBV4-1 and TRBJ1-5, with D perhaps TRBD1 (5 bases). Trimming cost V 0 bases and J 5 bases, with 11 bases left between them. Germline lookup yields CDR1 MGHRA and CDR2 YSYEKL. This CDR3 comprises 15 residues.

The gene calls are TRBV7-9 and TRBJ2-5; no firm D call. CDR1 and CDR2 (germline): SEHNR, FQNEAQ (reference sequence). The CDR3 sequence is 12 residues long. Trimming cost V 5 bases and J 2 bases, with 6 bases left between them. CDR3 sequence reads: CASSPNQETQYF. Here the CDR3 DNA reads TGTGCCAGCAGCCCTAATCAAGAGACCCAGTACTTC.

The chain recombines TRBV5-1 with TRBJ2-5; the D gene is possibly TRBD1 (5 bases). The V end was cut by 0 bases, the J end by 0 bases, with 6 bases between. The CDR3 has 14 amino acids. Per the germline V gene, CDR1 is SGHRS and CDR2 is YFSETQ. The CDR3: CASSLVGDQETQYF. In DNA form, the CDR3 reads TGCGCCAGCAGCTTGGTAGGGGACCAAGAGACCCAGTACTTC.

CDR3 sequence (DNA): TGTGCCAGCAGCCAAGGGGTCAGACAGCCCCAGCATTTT. It specifies CASSQGVRQPQHF. V usage is TRBV7-9 and J usage is TRBJ1-5, with D possibly TRBD1 on 5 matching bases. Germline V gives CDR1 SEHNR, CDR2 FQNEAQ (reference sequence). Trimming cost V 5 bases and J 7 bases, with 12 bases left between them. This CDR3 is 13 amino acids long.

The genes are TRBV5-1 and TRBJ2-3, with TRBD1 matching over 7 bases. Per germline, CDR1 SGHRS and CDR2 YFSETQ. V shed 4 bases and J 2 bases; nucleotides not matched to a gene: 4. This CDR3 region has 14 residues. CDR3: CASSHGQVTDTQYF. In nucleotides, the CDR3 is TGCGCCAGCAGCCACGGACAGGTCACAGATACGCAGTATTTT.

This chain joins TRBV2 and TRBJ1-5; D not resolved. The CDR3 totals 13 residues. Germline values: CDR1 SNHLY, CDR2 FYNNEI. V gave up 7 bases and J gave up 0 bases, with 7 bases separating them. CDR3 loop: CASKRDSNQPQHF. CDR3 DNA: TGTGCCAGCAAACGAGATAGCAATCAGCCCCAGCATTTT.